A selection of T cell receptor beta chains follows, all from one sample in a study of cytomegalovirus exposure and HLA in healthy donors. Repertoires were generated with immunoSEQ multiplex PCR, while TCRdb's copy carries only in-frame clones and drops some. This sample has more than 85,000 clones, with 76% found just once. Sequences were obtained from PBMCs. Receptor source: a woman between 45 and 65 years old in good health and CMV-seropositive. The conserved cysteine and the conserved F or W are not part of the CDR3 here. The order of the fields is V gene, CDR3 protein.

v_call: TRBV5-1
cdr3_aa: ASSTGQGWTSGRPEQY

v_call: TRBV10-1
cdr3_aa: ASSESGAVVETQY

v_call: TRBV6-1
cdr3_aa: ASVADGYGYT

v_call: TRBV9
cdr3_aa: ASSVATGRDTIY

v_call: TRBV6-1
cdr3_aa: ASRLWTGDGYT

v_call: TRBV9
cdr3_aa: ASSLRVDSYEQY

v_call: TRBV9
cdr3_aa: ASSVSIEWQY

v_call: TRBV2
cdr3_aa: ASSSLRGAGEADTQY

v_call: TRBV29-1
cdr3_aa: SVAEFWTSGTTNEQF

v_call: TRBV6-1
cdr3_aa: ASSESPAGSYNSPLH

v_call: TRBV7-3
cdr3_aa: ASSLSAGEQF

v_call: TRBV6-1
cdr3_aa: ASSQGRQDYYGYT

v_call: TRBV19
cdr3_aa: ASMTANYGYT

v_call: TRBV2
cdr3_aa: ARLESINYGYT